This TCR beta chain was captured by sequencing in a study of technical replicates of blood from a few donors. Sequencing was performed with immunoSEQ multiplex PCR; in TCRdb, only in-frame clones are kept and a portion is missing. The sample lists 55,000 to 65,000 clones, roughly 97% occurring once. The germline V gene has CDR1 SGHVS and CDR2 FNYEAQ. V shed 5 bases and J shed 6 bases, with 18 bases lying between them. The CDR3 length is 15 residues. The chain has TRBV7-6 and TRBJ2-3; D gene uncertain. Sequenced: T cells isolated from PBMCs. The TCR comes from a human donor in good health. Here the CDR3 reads CASSNQAFQVDTQYF. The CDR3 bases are TGTGCCAGCAGCAACCAGGCTTTCCAGGTGGATACGCAGTATTTT.